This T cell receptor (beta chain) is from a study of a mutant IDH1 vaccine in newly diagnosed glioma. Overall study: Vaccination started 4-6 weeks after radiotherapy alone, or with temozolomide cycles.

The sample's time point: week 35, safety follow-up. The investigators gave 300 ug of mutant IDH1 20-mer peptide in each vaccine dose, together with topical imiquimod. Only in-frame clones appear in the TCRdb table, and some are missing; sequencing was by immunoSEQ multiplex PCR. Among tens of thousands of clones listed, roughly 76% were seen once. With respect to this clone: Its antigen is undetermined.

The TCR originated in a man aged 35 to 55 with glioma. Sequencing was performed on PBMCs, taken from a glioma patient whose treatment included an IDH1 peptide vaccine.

The CDR3 region is CASRGGRERPYEQYF. The CDR3, as DNA: TGTGCCAGCAGGGGGGGGCGGGAGCGACCCTACGAGCAGTACTTC. The V gene is TRBV6-1, the J gene TRBJ2-7, with D possibly matching TRBD2 (7 bases). V lost 6 bases, J lost 2 bases, and 17 bases lay in between. Germline V gene sequence: CDR1 MNHNS, CDR2 SASEGT. This CDR3 has 15 residues.